This T cell receptor (beta chain) was profiled in a study of molecular identifiers for immune sequencing clone quantification. Study-level information: Split five ways in replicates, RNA from around 20,000 or 99,000 naive CD8 cells had four portions sequenced. The study's findings and limits: The share of molecules held by clones above 20 RNA copies was over 99% in effector cells and under 1% in naive cells.

The authors gated naive CD8 T cells as CD8+CD4-CCR7+CD45RA+ for sorting. TCRdb called the PCR reads again in MiXCR, with one record for every CDR3 protein. The table shows some 100,000 distinct CDR3 sequences, with about 35% occurring only once. Details on this clonotype: Its antigen is not identified.

CDR3 size: 13 residues. V dropped 5 bases and J dropped 5 bases, with 12 bases sitting between them. Germline CDR1 and CDR2: SEHNR and FQNEAQ (reference sequence). Sequencing input: naive CD8+ T cells from blood, with Jurkat cell RNA spiked in. Stated subset: FACS-sorted CD8+CD4-CCR7+CD45RA+ naive T cells. The chain combines TRBV7-9 with TRBJ1-2; the D gene is possibly TRBD1 (5 bases). The receptor was isolated from a human donor in good health. Some libraries in this study had Jurkat cell RNA spiked in. The CDR3 DNA reads TGTGCCAGCAGCCAAGACAGCACTTATGGCTACACCTTC. It encodes CASSQDSTYGYTF.